This TCR beta chain was recorded in a study of T cells in narcolepsy. The data were produced by immunoSEQ multiplex PCR, yet TCRdb's version contains in-frame clones alone and is incomplete. The data contain around 30,000 clones, roughly 78% of them singletons. Of note for this clone: Its specificity is unknown.

The germline gives CDR1 MGHDK, CDR2 SYGVNS. The CDR3 covers 14 residues. Deletions cut 6 bases from V and 9 bases from J, with 15 bases between. Study-wide results and caveats: Blood of same and different patients, but not healthy controls, reportedly held recurring autoreactive clonotypes.

Sequencing was carried out using CD45RA- memory CD4+ T cells from PBMCs. The sequence was collected from a human donor with narcolepsy. V is TRBV25-1 and J is TRBJ2-6; tentatively, D is TRBD1 (6 bases). CDR3 sequence reads: CASRGLDRSNVLTF. The CDR3 DNA follows: TGTGCCAGCAGAGGTCTCGACAGGAGCAACGTCCTGACTTTC.